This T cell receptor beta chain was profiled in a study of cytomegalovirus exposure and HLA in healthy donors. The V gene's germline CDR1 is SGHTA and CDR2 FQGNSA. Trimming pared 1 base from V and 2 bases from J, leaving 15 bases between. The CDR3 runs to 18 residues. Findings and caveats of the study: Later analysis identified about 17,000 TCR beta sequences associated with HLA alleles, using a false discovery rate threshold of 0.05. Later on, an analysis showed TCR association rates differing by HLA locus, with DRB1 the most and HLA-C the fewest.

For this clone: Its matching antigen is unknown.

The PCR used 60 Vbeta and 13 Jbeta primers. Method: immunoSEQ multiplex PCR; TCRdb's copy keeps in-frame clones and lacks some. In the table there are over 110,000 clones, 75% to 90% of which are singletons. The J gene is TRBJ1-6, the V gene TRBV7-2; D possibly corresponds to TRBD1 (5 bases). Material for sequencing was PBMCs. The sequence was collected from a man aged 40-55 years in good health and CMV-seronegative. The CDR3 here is CASSLGSGRATYNSPLHF. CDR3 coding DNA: TGTGCCAGCAGCTTAGGGTCAGGGAGGGCCACCTATAATTCACCCCTCCACTTT.